The 30 T cell receptor beta chains reported below all come from one sample, sequenced in a study of T cells in Graves' hyperthyroidism and ophthalmopathy. Researchers took RNA transcripts and amplified the TCR beta CDR3 regions from them. A set of HTBI primers served as the primers for a first-round RT-PCR of the TCR CDR3. TCRdb re-called the multiplex PCR reads with MiXCR, one entry per CDR3 protein. This repertoire shows 300,000 to 500,000 distinct CDR3 sequences, 15% found once; its top ten account for over 25%. The source material was blood. These receptors were obtained from a woman in her 30s with Graves' hyperthyroidism.

This clonotype was seen a few times. The CDR3 loop is CASSRNLAGVSDEQFF. DNA for the CDR3: TGTGCCAGTAGTAGAAACCTAGCGGGAGTTTCTGATGAGCAGTTCTTC. The rearrangement uses TRBV19 and TRBJ2-1, with 10 nucleotides matching TRBD2. The CDR3 loop spans 16 amino acids. Unmatched junction bases numbered 11, after V lost 4 bases and J lost 8 bases. CDR1 is LNHDA and CDR2 is SQIVND in the germline V gene (reference sequence).

This clonotype was recorded many times. V and J are TRBV14 and TRBJ2-1; D call uncertain. This CDR3 is 17 amino acids long. The germline V and J ends were trimmed by 7 bases and 1 base, with 20 bases remaining between them. Germline CDR1 reads SGHDN; CDR2 reads FVKESK. This CDR3 is CASTPTVGGTSYNEQFF. The CDR3 DNA follows: TGTGCCAGCACCCCAACGGTGGGCGGTACATCCTACAATGAGCAGTTCTTC.

This clonotype has a count of ten or more. V gene TRBV11-2 combines with J gene TRBJ2-5; TRBD2 matches at 10 bases. Looked up from germline, CDR1 is SGHAT and CDR2 is FQNNGV. The CDR3 has 15 amino acids. V lost 6 bases to trimming and J lost 3 bases; unmatched junction nucleotides: 7. The CDR3 DNA is TGTGCCAGCAGGCTAGCGGGAGTCCGGGAAGAGACCCAGTACTTC. Translated, it gives CASRLAGVREETQYF.

This clonotype was seen at least ten times. This chain uses TRBV20-1 with TRBJ1-4; the match to TRBD1 covers 7 bases. Germline loops: CDR1 DFQATT, CDR2 SNEGSKA (reference sequence). Trimming at V came to 7 bases and at J to 6 bases, leaving 11 bases not matched to a gene. The CDR3 consists of 14 residues. CDR3 DNA sequence: TGCAGTGTCTCTCGACAGGGAGGGGATGAAAAACTGTTTTTT. Amino acids: CSVSRQGGDEKLFF.

This clonotype was counted ten times or more. V and J are TRBV3-1 and TRBJ1-4; D not certain. Trimming left V 4 bases short and J 2 bases short, with 14 bases between. The CDR3 totals 16 residues. CDR1 and CDR2 (germline): LGHDT, YNNKEL (reference sequence). CDR3 sequence (DNA): TGTGCCAGCAGCCCTGGCGCGAGACCCACTAATGAAAAACTGTTTTTT. Translation: CASSPGARPTNEKLFF.

The V and J genes are TRBV4-1 and TRBJ1-5; weak D call: TRBD1 (6 bases). The CDR3 sequence is 16 residues long. Trimming took 0 bases from V and 3 from J, leaving 12 bases between them. Germline loops: CDR1 MGHRA, CDR2 YSYEKL. The CDR3 region has the DNA TGCGCCAGCAGCCAAGAGTTTGGGGGCGACAATCAGCCCCAGCATTTT. Its protein is CASSQEFGGDNQPQHF.

The rearrangement joins TRBV20-1 to TRBJ2-7; 12 nucleotides line up with TRBD2. Germline V gene data show CDR1 as DFQATT and CDR2 as SNEGSKA (reference sequence). Germline trimming cut 6 bases from V and 1 base from J; bases unmatched to any gene: 7. The CDR3 has 15 amino acids. The CDR3 bases are TGCAGTGCCCGAGGGACTAGCGGGTATTCCTACGAGCAGTACTTC. It yields the protein CSARGTSGYSYEQYF.

This clonotype was counted ten times or more. For the CDR3, the DNA is TGTGCCGCCGCCAAGGGGGCTACGGAGACCCAGTACTTC. This translates into CAAAKGATETQYF. This rearrangement joins TRBV3-1 to TRBJ2-5; 7 bases match TRBD1. Germline V gene data show CDR1 as LGHDT and CDR2 as YNNKEL (reference sequence). There are 13 residues in the CDR3. Trimming removed 11 bases from V and 5 bases from J; junction bases left unmatched: 11.

The V and J genes are TRBV5-1 and TRBJ2-4, with D uncertain. The germline CDR1 and CDR2 sequences are SGHRS and YFSETQ. The CDR3 is made up of 15 amino acids. Trimming took off 0 bases at V and 0 bases at J, with 7 bases between the two ends. As DNA, the CDR3 is TGCGCCAGCAGCTTGGCCTTAGGAGCCAAAAACATTCAGTACTTC. Residues: CASSLALGAKNIQYF.

The rearrangement joins TRBV11-3 to TRBJ1-1, with D tentatively TRBD1 (6 bases). Germline V gene data show CDR1 as SGHNT and CDR2 as YENEEA. The V and J ends lost 4 bases and 4 bases respectively, with 13 bases between them. The CDR3 sequence is 14 residues long. CDR3 residues: CASSSPDRPTEAFF. CDR3 DNA sequence: TGTGCCAGCAGCTCCCCCGACAGGCCCACTGAAGCTTTCTTT.

This clonotype occurred many times. This sequence joins TRBV6-1 and TRBJ2-5, with 9 bases lining up with TRBD2. The CDR3 covers 15 residues. Losses at the gene ends were 6 bases for V and 4 bases for J; bases not matched to a gene: 9. The V gene's germline CDR1 is MNHNS and CDR2 SASEGT. The CDR3 nucleotides read TGTGCCAGCAGGGACAGGCGGGAGGGCCGAGAGACCCAGTACTTC. It translates to CASRDRREGRETQYF.

This clonotype occurred many times. The V and J genes are TRBV12-3 or TRBV12-4 and TRBJ2-5, with D possibly TRBD2 on 6 matching bases. V lost 6 bases and J lost 1, with 12 bases in between. The CDR3 has 14 amino acids. CDR3 loop: CASSIRDFQETQYF. In DNA, the CDR3 is TGTGCCAGCAGCATCCGGGACTTCCAAGAGACCCAGTACTTC.

This clonotype was counted ten times or more. The chain recombines TRBV20-1 with TRBJ2-5; weak D call: TRBD2 (7 bases). The germline V gene encodes CDR1 DFQATT and CDR2 SNEGSKA (reference sequence). V was clipped by 6 bases and J by 5 bases, with 16 bases between them. CDR3 size: 13 residues. CDR3 amino acids: CSASAGAGETQYF. In DNA form, the CDR3 reads TGCAGTGCGTCGGCGGGGGCGGGGGAGACCCAGTACTTC.

This clonotype has more than one count but fewer than ten. V usage is TRBV2 and J usage is TRBJ1-2, with 7 bases that match TRBD1. V lost 8 bases, J lost 0 bases, and 6 bases stayed unmatched. The CDR3 sequence is 14 residues long. Germline V gene lookup returns CDR1 SNHLY and CDR2 FYNNEI. The CDR3 DNA is TGTGCCAGCCTTAAGGGACAGTCTAACTATGGCTACACCTTC. Translation gives CASLKGQSNYGYTF.

This clonotype was observed many times. The chain carries TRBV28 and TRBJ2-1; D ambiguous. Germline lookup yields CDR1 MDHEN and CDR2 SYDVKM. Trimming removed 1 base at V and 7 bases at J, with 20 bases between. This CDR3 is built from 17 residues. DNA of the CDR3: TGTGCCAGCAGTTTATACGGCGGTATTTCTCTGTCAAATGAGCAGTTCTTC. It translates to CASSLYGGISLSNEQFF.

The sample holds many counts of this clonotype. V usage is TRBV20-1 and J usage is TRBJ2-7; tentative D call: TRBD1 (6 bases). The CDR3 runs 12 residues. Germline CDR1 is DFQATT and CDR2 is SNEGSKA (reference sequence). This CDR3 is CSGTLSSYEQYF. The CDR3 DNA is TGCAGCGGGACACTCAGCTCCTACGAGCAGTACTTC.

This clonotype was counted only a few times. The genes are TRBV24-1 and TRBJ2-3, with 7 bases that match TRBD2. The CDR3 has 17 residues. V gave up 0 bases and J gave up 4 bases; unmatched junction bases: 9. From germline, CDR1 is KGHDR and CDR2 SFDVKD. CDR3 in amino acids: CATSDLRGGSVADTQYF. As DNA, the CDR3 is TGTGCCACCAGTGATTTGCGGGGCGGGAGCGTGGCAGATACGCAGTATTTT.

This clonotype was recorded once. The chain has TRBV9 and TRBJ2-1, with D perhaps TRBD2 (6 bases). V dropped 2 bases and J dropped 0 bases, with 12 bases sitting between them. The CDR3 totals 16 residues. The V gene's germline CDR1 is SGDLS and CDR2 YYNGEE. CDR3 DNA: TGTGCCAGCAGCGTCGGGACCGGGGGCTCCTACAATGAGCAGTTCTTC. Translating gives CASSVGTGGSYNEQFF.

This clonotype showed up many times. The rearrangement uses TRBV2 and TRBJ2-1, with TRBD2 matching over 10 bases. CDR1 and CDR2 (germline): SNHLY, FYNNEI. The CDR3 contains 14 residues. V lost 3 bases to trimming and J lost 9 bases; unmatched junction nucleotides: 5. This CDR3 is CASSDFRLAGEQFF. The CDR3 region has the DNA TGTGCCAGCAGTGATTTTAGACTAGCGGGTGAGCAGTTCTTC. Supplemented by reference TRBV2 and TRBJ2-1, the full variable domain reads EPEVTQTPSHQVTQMGQEVILRCVPISNHLYFYWYRQILGQKVEFLVSFYNNEISEKSEIFDDQFSVERPDGSNFTLKIRSTKLEDSAMYFCASSDFRLAGEQFFGPGTRLTVL.

The chain is built from TRBV5-1 and TRBJ2-2; TRBD2 agrees at 7 bases. The CDR3 has 16 residues. CDR1 is SGHRS and CDR2 is YFSETQ in the germline V gene. J was trimmed by 5 bases and V by 0 bases; bases with no gene match: 7. The CDR3 DNA is TGCGCCAGCAGCTTGGTTGTCGCGGGAGTAACCGGGGAGCTGTTTTTT. This gives the protein CASSLVVAGVTGELFF.

The chain recombines TRBV2 with TRBJ2-1; the D is unclear. Germline CDR1 and CDR2: SNHLY and FYNNEI. The CDR3 covers 14 residues. Trimming removed 7 bases at V and 2 bases at J, with 12 bases between. Written as DNA, the CDR3 is TGTGCCAGCATCGTGACGGGTGCCTACAATGAGCAGTTCTTC. Protein product: CASIVTGAYNEQFF.

This clonotype was seen a handful of times. The V and J genes are TRBV5-6 and TRBJ2-1; D not certain. Germline CDR1 SGHDT, CDR2 YYEEEE. The CDR3 consists of 14 residues. Trimming took 4 bases from V and 6 from J, leaving 14 bases between them. The CDR3 loop reads CASSGLTHLNEQFF. DNA for the CDR3: TGTGCCAGCAGCGGCTTGACTCACCTCAATGAGCAGTTCTTC.

CDR3 coding DNA: TGTGCCAGCAGACGCGGACAGGGGATAACTGAAGCTTTCTTT. Translated: CASRRGQGITEAFF. The chain links TRBV12-3 or TRBV12-4 to TRBJ1-1, with TRBD1 identical over 9 bases. The CDR3 consists of 14 residues. V gave up 6 bases and J gave up 5 bases; unmatched junction bases: 7.

This clonotype was counted many times. The rearrangement joins TRBV28 to TRBJ2-7, with D tentatively TRBD1 (5 bases). With 4 bases removed from V and 6 bases from J, the gap between germline ends came to 13 bases. CDR1 and CDR2 from the germline V gene are MDHEN and SYDVKM. The CDR3 covers 13 residues. The CDR3, as DNA: TGTGCCAGCAGTTCCCCGGACACTCTCGAGCAGTACTTC. As protein: CASSSPDTLEQYF.

This clonotype was recorded many times. The chain recombines TRBV5-5 with TRBJ2-3; possibly TRBD1 for D (6 bases). Germline V gene sequence: CDR1 SGHKS, CDR2 YYEKEE (reference sequence). Trimming cost V 4 bases and J 0 bases, with 12 bases left between them. CDR3 size: 15 residues. The CDR3 sequence is CASSRIQGSTDTQYF. In DNA form, the CDR3 reads TGTGCCAGCAGCCGTATCCAGGGGAGCACAGATACGCAGTATTTT. Using reference TRBV5-5 and TRBJ2-3 for the parts outside the CDR3, the full variable domain is DAGVTQSPTHLIKTRGQQVTLRCSPISGHKSVSWYQQVLGQGPQFIFQYYEKEERGRGNFPDRFSARQFPNYSSELNVNALLLGDSALYLCASSRIQGSTDTQYFGPGTRLTVL.

In the case of this clonotype: A much more abundant neighbour one base away suggests this may be a read error. This chain uses TRBV7-9 with TRBJ2-3, with 11 nucleotides matching TRBD1. The CDR3 runs to 16 residues. Germline V lookup: CDR1 SEHNR, CDR2 FQNEAQ (reference sequence). V trimming: 7 bases; J trimming: 6 bases; junction bases outside the gene matches: 12. CDR3 nucleotide sequence: TGTGCCAGCACCCCCCGGACAGGGGGCAATTTTGATACGCAGTATTTT. Its protein product is CASTPRTGGNFDTQYF.

The gene calls are TRBV24-1 and TRBJ1-5, with TRBD1 matching 9 bases. From germline, CDR1 is KGHDR and CDR2 SFDVKD. There are 15 residues in the CDR3. The V and J ends lost 7 bases and 3 bases, in that order; junction bases with no gene match: 6. In DNA, the CDR3 is TGTGCCACCAGGGCGGGACAGGGTGACAATCAGCCCCAGCATTTT. Protein product: CATRAGQGDNQPQHF.

This clonotype was seen ten or more times. The V call is TRBV30, the J call TRBJ1-2; D perhaps matches TRBD1 (6 bases). Germline V gives CDR1 GTSNPN, CDR2 SVGIG (reference sequence). V lost 1 base and J lost 4, with 16 bases in between. There are 15 residues in the CDR3. DNA of the CDR3: TGTGCCTGGAGTGAAGGGGACACCTATACCTATGGCTACACCTTC. It translates to CAWSEGDTYTYGYTF.

This clonotype was recorded many times. The chain employs TRBV28 and TRBJ2-7; the match to TRBD2 covers 8 bases. With V trimmed by 4 bases and J by 1 base, 6 bases remained unmatched. The CDR3 is 15 residues long. The germline CDR1 and CDR2 sequences are MDHEN and SYDVKM. The DNA of the CDR3 is TGTGCCAGCAGTTCGGGGGGGGGCCCATCCTACGAGCAGTACTTC. Translated: CASSSGGGPSYEQYF.

Comments on this clonotype: This may be a read error, as it is one base from a much larger clone. The V and J genes are TRBV27 and TRBJ2-4, with 7 bases fitting TRBD1. Germline assignment: CDR1 MNHEY and CDR2 SMNVEV (reference sequence). The CDR3 covers 16 residues. With V trimmed by 3 bases and J by 6 bases, 11 bases remained unmatched. CDR3 nucleotide sequence: TGTGCCAGCAGTTTCGTTGCGGAAGCAGGGGGAAACATTCAGTACTTC. It encodes CASSFVAEAGGNIQYF.